This TCR beta chain is drawn from a study of blood T cell repertoires in COVID-19. About the study: The United States, Italy and Spain provided the acute and convalescent COVID-19 samples. The cDNA or gDNA used as material had been derived from T cells, B-cell-depleted T cells, or PBMCs.

The authors' processing: Cell counts per sample came from amplifying reference gene primers. Only in-frame clones appear in the TCRdb table, and some are missing; sequencing was by immunoSEQ multiplex PCR. The D gene and trimming were derived from the DNA, and the V and J assignments and clone size from that table. There are approximately 260,000 clones in the sample; around 83% occur only once, and under 15% lies in the top ten. V dropped 2 bases and J dropped 4; count of bases not matched to a gene: 10. Looked up from germline, CDR1 is SGDLS and CDR2 is YYNGEE. This CDR3 region has 16 residues. This clone was counted once.

The source material was peripheral blood. V gene TRBV9 combines with J gene TRBJ2-5, with TRBD2 matching over 8 bases. The source is a woman aged 55-69 years with active or convalescent COVID-19. The CDR3 DNA reads TGTGCCAGCAGCGTGTGGTCGGGGGGGCCGGTAGAGACCCAGTACTTC. Translated, it gives CASSVWSGGPVETQYF.